These 25 T cell receptor beta chains originate from one sample sequenced in a study of CD4 T cells in relation to SARS-CoV-2 and coronaviruses. Repertoires were generated with immunoSEQ multiplex PCR, while TCRdb's copy carries only in-frame clones and drops some. The profile covers about 37,000 clones, with 80% to 90% appearing a single time and 3% to 3.5% taken by the ten largest. The material sequenced was memory CD4+ T cells from PBMCs. Receptors originate from an adult with COVID-19.

V and J are TRBV18 and TRBJ1-1, with D uncertain. The CDR3 consists of 14 residues. Germline V gives CDR1 KGHSH, CDR2 LQKENI. V was clipped by 3 bases and J by 2 bases, with 10 bases between them. CDR3 residues: CASSPQWANTEAFF. In DNA, the CDR3 is TGTGCCAGCTCACCTCAATGGGCCAACACTGAAGCTTTCTTT.

This clone was counted a few times. The chain employs TRBV7-2 and TRBJ2-3; 7 bases map to TRBD2. V trimming: 7 bases; J trimming: 3 bases; junction bases outside the gene matches: 4. CDR3 length equals 13 residues. The germline CDR1 and CDR2 sequences are SGHTA and FQGNSA. The CDR3 DNA is TGTGCCAGCATCCAGGGAGGGACAGATACGCAGTATTTT. Translated: CASIQGGTDTQYF.

J is TRBJ2-2 and V is TRBV11-2; D remains unclear. CDR1 and CDR2 (germline): SGHAT, FQNNGV. V was shortened by 3 bases and J by 0 bases, with 11 bases between the two germline ends. The CDR3 length is 16 residues. The CDR3 nucleotides read TGTGCCAGCAGCTTCTCGACTCCCTCGAACACCGGGGAGCTGTTTTTT. Its translation: CASSFSTPSNTGELFF. The full variable domain, with the rest looked up from reference TRBV11-2 and TRBJ2-2, is EAGVAQSPRYKIIEKRQSVAFWCNPISGHATLYWYQQILGQGPKLLIQFQNNGVVDDSQLPKDRFSAERLKGVDSTLKIQPAKLEDSAVYLCASSFSTPSNTGELFFGEGSRLTVL.

The chain carries TRBV7-9 and TRBJ2-1; D perhaps matches TRBD1 (6 bases). Trimming took 4 bases from V and 1 from J, leaving 23 bases between them. CDR3 size: 19 residues. Germline V lookup: CDR1 SEHNR, CDR2 FQNEAQ (reference sequence). Written as DNA, the CDR3 is TGTGCCAGCAGCTCGCTTCAACTTACAGGGAGTACTTCCTACAATGAGCAGTTCTTC. It codes for CASSSLQLTGSTSYNEQFF. Full variable domain (rest looked up from reference TRBV7-9 and TRBJ2-1): DTGVSQNPRHKITKRGQNVTFRCDPISEHNRLYWYRQTLGQGPEFLTYFQNEAQLEKSRLLSDRFSAERPKGSFSTLEIQRTEQGDSAMYLCASSSLQLTGSTSYNEQFFGPGTRLTVL.

The chain uses TRBV27 and TRBJ2-7; 10 positions match TRBD2. The CDR3 is 16 residues long. Germline V gives CDR1 MNHEY, CDR2 SMNVEV (reference sequence). The V segment lost 3 bases and the J segment 2 bases; nucleotides outside the gene matches: 7. The CDR3: CASSFLSGRVPYEQYF. CDR3 coding DNA: TGTGCCAGCAGTTTCCTAAGCGGGAGGGTTCCCTACGAGCAGTACTTC.

V and J are TRBV28 and TRBJ1-1; D unresolved. CDR1 is MDHEN, CDR2 SYDVKM, per germline. V was trimmed by 9 bases and J by 2 bases, leaving 16 bases between them. The CDR3 consists of 14 residues. CDR3 bases: TGTGCCAGTTCTCTAACGGCTCTAAACACTGAAGCTTTCTTT. It codes for CASSLTALNTEAFF.

The chain recombines TRBV24-1 with TRBJ2-5; 8 bases are a match to TRBD1. V was clipped by 4 bases and J by 1 base; unmatched bases: 4. CDR1 and CDR2 (germline): KGHDR, SFDVKD. This CDR3 contains 15 residues. The CDR3: CATSEGTGFQETQYF. DNA of the CDR3: TGTGCCACCAGTGAAGGGACAGGCTTCCAAGAGACCCAGTACTTC.

This clone came up once. This sequence joins TRBV19 and TRBJ1-3, with D unresolved. Trimming took off 3 bases at V and 3 bases at J, with 6 bases between the two ends. CDR3 length: 13 residues. Germline CDR1 reads LNHDA; CDR2 reads SQIVND (reference sequence). The CDR3 is CASSIGSGNTIYF. DNA for the CDR3: TGTGCCAGTAGTATTGGCAGTGGAAACACCATATATTTT.

The chain uses TRBV29-1 and TRBJ1-4; 9 bases align to TRBD1. In germline, CDR1 is SQVTM, CDR2 ANQGSEA. Trimming at V came to 6 bases and at J to 6 bases, leaving 2 bases not matched to a gene. The CDR3 sequence is 12 residues long. The CDR3 loop reads CSVGDRDEKLFF. In nucleotides, the CDR3 is TGCAGCGTAGGGGACAGGGATGAAAAACTGTTTTTT.

The V and J genes are TRBV9 and TRBJ2-1, with 10 bases that match TRBD2. Germline CDR1 reads SGDLS; CDR2 reads YYNGEE. Unmatched junction bases numbered 5, after V lost 3 bases and J lost 5 bases. The CDR3 totals 15 residues. CDR3 sequence (DNA): TGTGCCAGCAGCGCCGGACTAGCGGCCGACAATGAGCAGTTCTTC. This sequence encodes CASSAGLAADNEQFF. Looking up the rest from reference TRBV9 and TRBJ2-1 gives the full variable domain: DSGVTQTPKHLITATGQRVTLRCSPRSGDLSVYWYQQSLDQGLQFLIQYYNGEERAKGNILERFSAQQFPDLHSELNLSSLELGDSALYFCASSAGLAADNEQFFGPGTRLTVL.

The chain has TRBV6-6 and TRBJ2-7, with D possibly TRBD1 on 5 matching bases. The CDR3 length is 13 residues. V dropped 6 bases and J dropped 5 bases, with 14 bases sitting between them. Germline assignment: CDR1 MNHNY and CDR2 SVGAGI (reference sequence). This CDR3 reads CASRTTGSDEQYF. In DNA, the CDR3 is TGTGCCAGCAGAACCACAGGATCCGACGAGCAGTACTTC.

The chain links TRBV2 to TRBJ2-3; D call uncertain. With 11 bases removed from V and 5 bases from J, the gap between germline ends came to 8 bases. Germline-derived CDR1 and CDR2 are SNHLY and FYNNEI. The CDR3 has 10 amino acids. CDR3 DNA: TGTGCCGGAGCACAAGATACGCAGTATTTT. This gives the protein CAGAQDTQYF.

The count of this clone is one. The gene calls are TRBV4-3 and TRBJ2-1; D unresolved. Trimming took 0 bases from V and 1 from J, leaving 16 bases between them. CDR3 size: 18 residues. Per the germline V gene, CDR1 is LGHNA and CDR2 is YSLEER. The CDR3 reads CASSQDLPSTGSYNEQFF. CDR3 DNA: TGCGCCAGCAGCCAAGATCTACCCTCGACTGGATCCTACAATGAGCAGTTCTTC.

The genes are TRBV19 and TRBJ2-7; D possibly corresponds to TRBD2 (5 bases). V shed 4 bases and J shed 5 bases, with 12 bases lying between them. Germline-derived CDR1 and CDR2 are LNHDA and SQIVND (reference sequence). The CDR3 has 13 amino acids. The CDR3 DNA reads TGTGCCAGTAGTAGGTGGGAGAACGACGAGCAGTACTTC. Protein sequence: CASSRWENDEQYF.

This clone has a single count. The rearrangement links TRBV28 to TRBJ2-1, with TRBD1 matching over 10 bases. Germline assignment: CDR1 MDHEN and CDR2 SYDVKM. V gave up 6 bases and J gave up 14 bases; unmatched junction bases: 7. This CDR3 has 12 residues. CDR3: CASSRGQGMEFF. The CDR3 region has the DNA TGTGCCAGCAGCCGGGGACAGGGGATGGAGTTCTTC.

This rearrangement joins TRBV28 to TRBJ1-1, with 8 bases that match TRBD1. The germline gives CDR1 MDHEN, CDR2 SYDVKM. The CDR3 is 15 residues long. The V gene end was trimmed by 5 bases and the J gene end by 7 bases; junction bases not matched to a gene: 12. The CDR3: CASSAPRQGAFEAFF. Here the CDR3 DNA reads TGTGCCAGCAGTGCCCCTAGGCAGGGGGCCTTTGAAGCTTTCTTT. The full variable domain, rest sourced from reference TRBV28 and TRBJ1-1, is DVKVTQSSRYLVKRTGEKVFLECVQDMDHENMFWYRQDPGLGLRLIYFSYDVKMKEKGDIPEGYSVSREKKERFSLILESASTNQTSMYLCASSAPRQGAFEAFFGQGTRLTVV.

The chain combines TRBV5-1 with TRBJ2-3; D unresolved. V was trimmed by 7 bases and J by 4 bases, leaving 16 bases between them. Per the germline V gene, CDR1 is SGHRS and CDR2 is YFSETQ. CDR3 length equals 14 residues. The CDR3 DNA reads TGCGCCAGCTCGAGCGCAGGTACCGCAGATACGCAGTATTTT. Its protein product is CASSSAGTADTQYF.

The genes are TRBV7-6 and TRBJ1-2; 7 bases fit TRBD1. The V segment lost 3 bases and the J segment 3 bases; nucleotides outside the gene matches: 7. The CDR3 contains 15 residues. From germline, CDR1 is SGHVS and CDR2 FNYEAQ. CDR3 bases: TGTGCCAGCAGCTTGGGGCAAGGGGGCGACTATGGCTACACCTTC. Translation gives CASSLGQGGDYGYTF. Drawing the rest from reference TRBV7-6 and TRBJ1-2, the complete variable domain is GAGVSQSPRYKVTKRGQDVALRCDPISGHVSLYWYRQALGQGPEFLTYFNYEAQQDKSGLPNDRFSAERPEGSISTLTIQRTEQRDSAMYRCASSLGQGGDYGYTFGSGTRLTVV.

The J gene is TRBJ1-2, the V gene TRBV5-4, with 8 bases lining up with TRBD1. The CDR3 extends over 15 amino acids. V gave up 6 bases and J gave up 0 bases; unmatched junction bases: 7. Germline-derived CDR1 and CDR2 are SGHNT and YYREEE (reference sequence). The CDR3 region is CASKRWGQANYGYTF. CDR3 in DNA: TGTGCCAGCAAGAGGTGGGGACAGGCTAACTATGGCTACACCTTC. Complete variable domain (other parts from reference TRBV5-4 and TRBJ1-2): ETGVTQSPTHLIKTRGQQVTLRCSSQSGHNTVSWYQQALGQGPQFIFQYYREEENGRGNFPPRFSGLQFPNYSSELNVNALELDDSALYLCASKRWGQANYGYTFGSGTRLTVV.

The chain uses TRBV5-1 and TRBJ2-3, with D possibly matching TRBD2 (5 bases). This CDR3 spans 13 amino acids. Germline V CDR1 and CDR2: SGHRS, YFSETQ. V lost 7 bases and J 5 bases, leaving 14 bases between the germline ends. DNA for the CDR3: TGCGCCAGCCGTCGGGAATCGGTAGATACGCAGTATTTT. Protein: CASRRESVDTQYF.

The chain uses TRBV4-2 and TRBJ2-7; TRBD2 matches at 7 bases. The CDR3 length is 16 residues. Germline assignment: CDR1 LGHNA and CDR2 YNFKEQ. Losses at the gene ends were 0 bases for V and 0 bases for J; bases not matched to a gene: 5. DNA for the CDR3: TGTGCCAGCAGCCAAGATCCTGGCGGGGGCTCCTACGAGCAGTACTTC. Amino acids: CASSQDPGGGSYEQYF.

This clone has more than one count but fewer than ten. The CDR3, as DNA: TGTGCCAGCAGGCCCCCGGGGCCGGAGGCACATGGCTACACCTTC. Amino acids: CASRPPGPEAHGYTF. The genes are TRBV28 and TRBJ1-2, with D perhaps TRBD1 (5 bases). V was shortened by 6 bases and J by 6 bases, with 20 bases between the two germline ends. The CDR3 loop spans 15 amino acids. CDR1 is MDHEN and CDR2 is SYDVKM in the germline V gene.

This clone occurred once. This chain links TRBV7-8 with TRBJ2-1; D uncertain. Looked up from germline, CDR1 is SGHVS and CDR2 is FQNEAQ. Deletions cut 5 bases from V and 8 bases from J, with 10 bases between. The CDR3 has 12 residues. In DNA form, the CDR3 reads TGTGCCAGCAGCCCACCCGTCGATGAGCAGTTCTTC. Its translation is CASSPPVDEQFF.

In its sample, this clone was seen a few times. The gene calls are TRBV28 and TRBJ2-4, with 10 bases matching TRBD1. Germline lookup yields CDR1 MDHEN and CDR2 SYDVKM. This CDR3 has 17 amino acids. V dropped 3 bases and J dropped 0; count of bases not matched to a gene: 5. The CDR3 is CASSLGQGILAKNIQYF. The DNA of the CDR3 is TGTGCCAGCAGTTTGGGACAGGGGATTTTAGCCAAAAACATTCAGTACTTC.

The genes are TRBV10-1 and TRBJ2-5, with 7 bases fitting TRBD1. CDR3 length equals 17 residues. The trim removed 2 bases at V and 2 bases at J, leaving 11 bases unmatched. Germline-derived CDR1 and CDR2 are WNHNN and SYGVQD (reference sequence). The CDR3 loop is CASSEPHSPTGQETQYF. In DNA, the CDR3 is TGCGCCAGCAGTGAGCCCCACTCTCCGACAGGGCAAGAGACCCAGTACTTC.